Below, one T cell receptor beta chain is given with its context. The sample comes from a study of blood T cell repertoires in COVID-19. About the study: The United States, Italy and Spain provided the acute and convalescent COVID-19 samples. T cells, B-cell-depleted T cells, or PBMCs supplied cDNA or gDNA.

Germline trimming cut 1 base from V and 4 bases from J; bases unmatched to any gene: 5. Germline CDR1 reads SGHDT; CDR2 reads YYEEEE. The CDR3 has 16 amino acids. Authors' analysis steps: Amplification with reference gene primers provided the estimates of nucleated cell counts. Sequencing used immunoSEQ multiplex PCR; TCRdb keeps in-frame clones, though not all of them. The DNA gave D and trimming, while V, J and clone size come from that table. The sample carries 150,000 to 200,000 clones, over 75% recorded once. The V call is TRBV5-6, the J call TRBJ2-1; the match to TRBD2 covers 10 bases. This TCR derives from a human donor in a cohort sampled during active COVID-19. Sequenced material: peripheral blood. DNA of the CDR3: TGTGCCAGCAGCTTGTCCGGTAGCGGGAGGTACAATGAGCAGTTCTTC. As protein: CASSLSGSGRYNEQFF.